The 9 T cell receptor beta chains listed next were all sequenced from one sample in a study of shared clonotypes between healthy human individuals. This table comes from immunoSEQ multiplex PCR, and its TCRdb copy is limited to in-frame clones, with some not included. The table records 2 million to 2.5 million clones, roughly 92% of them present only once. Sequencing input: naive CD4+ T cells from PBMCs. Subset meaning: CD45RA+ positively selected. The source of these receptors is a man younger than 35 in good health. Some clones in this sample may be carry-over from other donors' samples.

V and J are TRBV7-6 and TRBJ2-7; 12 nucleotides line up with TRBD2. The CDR3 totals 15 residues. V shed 5 bases and J 3 bases; nucleotides not matched to a gene: 5. Per the germline V gene, CDR1 is SGHVS and CDR2 is FNYEAQ. In DNA form, the CDR3 reads TGTGCCAGCAGCCTTCGGACTAGCGGGGTCTACGAGCAGTACTTC. Its translation: CASSLRTSGVYEQYF.

V and J are TRBV7-9 and TRBJ2-2; 8 nucleotides align to TRBD2. From germline, CDR1 is SEHNR and CDR2 FQNEAQ (reference sequence). This CDR3 spans 15 amino acids. V lost 5 bases and J lost 4; bases outside the gene matches: 6. CDR3 sequence: CASSPAGGFTGELFF. In nucleotides, the CDR3 is TGTGCCAGCAGCCCTGCGGGAGGCTTCACCGGGGAGCTGTTTTTT.

This clone was seen only once. The chain recombines TRBV7-9 with TRBJ1-1; D ambiguous. Germline V gives CDR1 SEHNR, CDR2 FQNEAQ (reference sequence). The CDR3 spans 15 residues. V was cut by 7 bases and J by 4 bases, with 19 bases left in between. The CDR3, as DNA: TGTGCCAGCAAGGCGGAGGGTGAAATCGCCACTGAAGCTTTCTTT. It is translated as CASKAEGEIATEAFF.

As DNA, the CDR3 is TGCGCCAGCAGGCCCGAGGAACAGGGGGGTGAAAAACTGTTTTTT. Translating gives CASRPEEQGGEKLFF. The V and J genes are TRBV10-1 and TRBJ1-4; 8 bases are a match to TRBD1. J gave up 7 bases and V 6 bases, and 10 bases lay outside the gene matches. Germline V gene data show CDR1 as WNHNN and CDR2 as SYGVQD (reference sequence). CDR3 length equals 15 residues.

To note about this clone: Different DNA sequences within this sample yield the same CDR3. The chain is built from TRBV28 and TRBJ2-1; D is possibly TRBD2 (5 bases). The CDR3 contains 14 residues. V was shortened by 2 bases and J by 4 bases, with 9 bases between the two germline ends. Germline V gives CDR1 MDHEN, CDR2 SYDVKM. CDR3 sequence reads: CASSLVGAYNEQFF. Here the CDR3 DNA reads TGTGCCAGCAGTTTAGTGGGAGCTTACAATGAGCAGTTCTTC. The full variable domain, rest sourced from reference TRBV28 and TRBJ2-1, is DVKVTQSSRYLVKRTGEKVFLECVQDMDHENMFWYRQDPGLGLRLIYFSYDVKMKEKGDIPEGYSVSREKKERFSLILESASTNQTSMYLCASSLVGAYNEQFFGPGTRLTVL.

This chain's CDR3 is CASSLLAELYEQYF. The CDR3 coding sequence is TGTGCCAGCAGCTTATTAGCGGAGCTATACGAGCAGTACTTC. V and J are TRBV7-8 and TRBJ2-7, with a weak D call TRBD2 (6 bases). The V gene's germline CDR1 is SGHVS and CDR2 FQNEAQ. There are 14 residues in the CDR3. Trimming removed 2 bases at V and 4 bases at J, with 12 bases between.

This chain connects TRBV2 to TRBJ1-2; no clear D. Trimming removed 5 bases from V and 2 bases from J, with 9 bases in between. The CDR3 consists of 13 residues. Germline V gene sequence: CDR1 SNHLY, CDR2 FYNNEI. The CDR3 reads CASSRSGNYGYTF. In DNA form, the CDR3 reads TGTGCCAGCAGTCGGTCAGGAAACTATGGCTACACCTTC.

This chain connects TRBV18 to TRBJ1-5; tentatively, D is TRBD1 (6 bases). Germline CDR1 and CDR2: KGHSH and LQKENI. This CDR3 has 13 residues. V was pared by 5 bases and J by 7 bases, with 12 bases between. In nucleotides, the CDR3 is TGTGCCAGCTCAGCGGGGGCGGGGCAGCCCCAGCATTTT. It codes for CASSAGAGQPQHF.

In its sample, this clone was seen once. The chain uses TRBV6-5 and TRBJ2-7, with D possibly being TRBD1 (5 bases). From germline, CDR1 is MNHEY and CDR2 SVGAGI. Trimming took off 0 bases at V and 8 bases at J, with 20 bases between the two ends. CDR3 length equals 16 residues. CDR3 sequence: CASSYSRPGIESQQYF. The CDR3 coding sequence is TGTGCCAGCAGTTACTCGAGGCCAGGGATCGAGTCTCAGCAGTACTTC.